One and the same sample provided the 30 T cell receptor beta chains below, sequenced in a study of monozygotic twins with inflammatory bowel disease (dated by TCRdb to the late 2010s). Libraries came from 5' RACE. Instrument used: Illumina HiSeq 2500. TCRdb reprocessed the reads into one record per CDR3 protein sequence, lacking DNA. The table for this sample shows about 380,000 distinct CDR3 sequences. The ten largest clones represent just over 2.5% of the sample. Sequences were obtained from blood. These receptors all come from a human donor with ulcerative colitis or Crohn's disease, or a healthy co-twin of an affected twin (not recorded which).

The genes are TRBV27 and TRBJ2-3; the TCRdb D gene call, TRBD1, has no DNA to confirm it. CDR1 and CDR2 (germline): MNHEY, SMNVEV (reference sequence). The CDR3 runs to 14 residues. The CDR3 protein is CASSSGLDTDTQYF.

V and J are TRBV4-3 and TRBJ2-7; no DNA is available, so the TRBD1 call from TCRdb remains unchecked. The length of the CDR3 is 14 residues. In germline, CDR1 is LGHNA, CDR2 YSLEER. Here the CDR3 reads CASSHHDRSSEQYF.

The V gene is TRBV5-1, the J gene TRBJ2-1; lacking DNA, the TRBD1 call made by TCRdb goes unchecked. The CDR3 has 18 amino acids. Germline CDR1 reads SGHRS; CDR2 reads YFSETQ. The CDR3 spells CASSLYGGPKQDYNEQFF.

V is TRBV7-9 and J is TRBJ1-2. CDR3 size: 16 residues. Germline-derived CDR1 and CDR2 are SEHNR and FQNEAQ (reference sequence). The CDR3 reads CASSLNVGFNYAGYTF.

CDR3 sequence: CASTGGAPGNSPLHF. The J gene is TRBJ1-6, the V gene TRBV19; without DNA, the TCRdb call of TRBD1 cannot be checked. Germline values: CDR1 LNHDA, CDR2 SQIVND (reference sequence). The CDR3 spans 15 residues. The full variable domain, rest sourced from reference TRBV19 and TRBJ1-6, is DGGITQSPKYLFRKEGQNVTLSCEQNLNHDAMYWYRQDPGQGLRLIYYSQIVNDFQKGDIAEGYSVSREKKESFPLTVTSAQKNPTAFYLCASTGGAPGNSPLHFGNGTRLTVT.

This rearrangement joins TRBV3-1 to TRBJ2-1; absent DNA, TCRdb's TRBD2 call cannot be checked. CDR1 and CDR2 from the germline V gene are LGHDT and YNNKEL (reference sequence). The CDR3 is made up of 16 amino acids. The CDR3 loop is CASSQGPSGGAIEQFF.

The chain carries TRBV20-1 and TRBJ2-7; the D call of TRBD1 rests on TCRdb alone, since no DNA is present to check it. The germline CDR1 and CDR2 sequences are DFQATT and SNEGSKA (reference sequence). The CDR3 is made up of 16 amino acids. The CDR3 loop is CSARVIRTGSSYEQYF.

The V gene is TRBV7-9, the J gene TRBJ2-7; TCRdb's D call, TRBD1, is unchecked because there is no DNA. CDR1 SEHNR and CDR2 FQNEAQ come from the germline V gene (reference sequence). The CDR3 runs 13 residues. This CDR3 reads CASRQDRDYEQYF.

The chain joins TRBV9 to TRBJ1-1. CDR1 and CDR2 from the germline V gene are SGDLS and YYNGEE. This CDR3 comprises 15 residues. The CDR3 sequence is CASSVGGGGDTEAFF.

The chain recombines TRBV5-1 with TRBJ2-1; absent DNA, TCRdb's TRBD2 call cannot be checked. The length of the CDR3 is 16 residues. The germline V gene encodes CDR1 SGHRS and CDR2 YFSETQ. CDR3 sequence reads: CASSLEGGGSYNEQFF.

This chain uses TRBV14 with TRBJ1-1. This CDR3 spans 16 amino acids. Germline V lookup: CDR1 SGHDN, CDR2 FVKESK. CDR3: CASSQDLGQVNTEAFF.

The chain links TRBV11-2 to TRBJ2-3; TCRdb lists TRBD2, though no DNA is available to test this call. This CDR3 region has 18 residues. Germline V gene sequence: CDR1 SGHAT, CDR2 FQNNGV. The CDR3: CASSSPGLAGSSTDTQYF.

The V call is TRBV7-2, the J call TRBJ1-3. The CDR3 length is 15 residues. Per germline, CDR1 SGHTA and CDR2 FQGNSA. The CDR3 sequence is CASSTSPRFGNTIYF.

The chain joins TRBV7-6 to TRBJ2-7; TCRdb returns TRBD1, unconfirmable since there is no DNA. The CDR3 is 15 residues long. Germline assignment: CDR1 SGHVS and CDR2 FNYEAQ. The CDR3 sequence is CASSLAPGQGDEQYF.

CDR3 protein: CASSLLEISSYEQYF. This sequence joins TRBV7-9 and TRBJ2-7. The germline V gene encodes CDR1 SEHNR and CDR2 FQNEAQ (reference sequence). This CDR3 region has 15 residues.

V gene TRBV5-1 combines with J gene TRBJ1-6; the TRBD1 assignment by TCRdb is unverifiable without DNA. Looked up from germline, CDR1 is SGHRS and CDR2 is YFSETQ. The CDR3 runs to 19 residues. This CDR3 is CASSITGTKPLHYNSPLHF.

The V and J genes are TRBV7-3 and TRBJ2-1; the D gene TCRdb calls, TRBD1, cannot be checked with no DNA. Germline V gene lookup returns CDR1 SGHTA and CDR2 FQGTGA. This CDR3 spans 16 amino acids. The CDR3 region is CASSSGTDRSYNEQFF.

The chain is built from TRBV13 and TRBJ2-7. This CDR3 contains 14 residues. Germline V gene data show CDR1 as PRHDT and CDR2 as FYEKMQ (reference sequence). CDR3 sequence: CASSLGTGPYEQYF. Based on the CDR3 plus reference TRBV13 and TRBJ2-7, the full variable domain is AAGVIQSPRHLIKEKRETATLKCYPIPRHDTVYWYQQGPGQDPQFLISFYEKMQSDKGSIPDRFSAQQFSDYHSELNMSSLELGDSALYFCASSLGTGPYEQYFGPGTRLTVT.

The chain recombines TRBV10-3 with TRBJ2-5; TCRdb's D call, TRBD1, is unchecked because there is no DNA. CDR1 and CDR2 from the germline V gene are ENHRY and SYGVKD. The CDR3 consists of 14 residues. This CDR3 is CAIGGQGVQETQYF.

The V and J genes are TRBV5-1 and TRBJ2-7; TCRdb names TRBD1, which stays unverified in the absence of DNA. The CDR3 length is 14 residues. CDR1 is SGHRS and CDR2 is YFSETQ in the germline V gene. The CDR3 spells CASSSRDRSYEQYF.

J is TRBJ2-7 and V is TRBV10-3; absent DNA, TCRdb's TRBD1 call cannot be checked. The germline V gene has CDR1 ENHRY and CDR2 SYGVKD. This CDR3 contains 11 residues. CDR3 in amino acids: CAIRGVHEQYF.

The chain joins TRBV10-3 to TRBJ1-1. The CDR3 totals 12 residues. CDR1 is ENHRY and CDR2 is SYGVKD in the germline V gene. CDR3 sequence reads: CAIQGTGTEAFF.

The genes are TRBV12-3 or TRBV12-4 and TRBJ1-3; TCRdb's D gene call, TRBD1, goes unchecked for lack of DNA. The CDR3 runs to 17 residues. CDR3 residues: CASGPGQGSLSGNTIYF.

The J gene is TRBJ1-1, the V gene TRBV27; TCRdb gives TRBD1 as the D gene, but with no DNA this cannot be confirmed. Germline lookup yields CDR1 MNHEY and CDR2 SMNVEV (reference sequence). The CDR3 runs to 17 residues. The CDR3 here is CASRAKGQGGKNTEAFF.

The V call is TRBV7-2, the J call TRBJ2-1; the TRBD2 assignment by TCRdb is unverifiable without DNA. Germline V gives CDR1 SGHTA, CDR2 FQGNSA. The CDR3 has 16 residues. CDR3 protein: CASSLGSGVLSNEQFF. The whole variable domain, remainder taken from reference TRBV7-2 and TRBJ2-1, is GAGVSQSPSNKVTEKGKDVELRCDPISGHTALYWYRQSLGQGLEFLIYFQGNSAPDKSGLPSDRFSAERTGGSVSTLTIQRTQQEDSAVYLCASSLGSGVLSNEQFFGPGTRLTVL.

J is TRBJ2-7 and V is TRBV25-1. CDR1 is MGHDK and CDR2 is SYGVNS in the germline V gene. The CDR3 contains 14 residues. CDR3 loop: CASSGGEIHYEQYF.

The V and J genes are TRBV18 and TRBJ2-7; TCRdb names TRBD2, which stays unverified in the absence of DNA. This CDR3 region has 16 residues. From germline, CDR1 is KGHSH and CDR2 LQKENI. CDR3 in amino acids: CASSPRTSGSSYEQYF.

V gene TRBV7-2 combines with J gene TRBJ1-6; as DNA is missing, the TRBD1 call by TCRdb cannot be tested. This CDR3 region has 16 residues. Per germline, CDR1 SGHTA and CDR2 FQGNSA. The chain's CDR3 is CASRPGPGQGNSPLHF. Full variable domain (remainder filled in from reference TRBV7-2 and TRBJ1-6): GAGVSQSPSNKVTEKGKDVELRCDPISGHTALYWYRQSLGQGLEFLIYFQGNSAPDKSGLPSDRFSAERTGGSVSTLTIQRTQQEDSAVYLCASRPGPGQGNSPLHFGNGTRLTVT.

Here the CDR3 reads CASSQSDLTGQGWDAPNNEQFF. J is TRBJ2-1 and V is TRBV3-1; with no DNA, the TCRdb D assignment of TRBD1 cannot be verified. Germline CDR1 LGHDT, CDR2 YNNKEL (reference sequence). The CDR3 contains 22 residues.

The chain couples TRBV30 to TRBJ1-3. CDR1 GTSNPN and CDR2 SVGIG come from the germline V gene (reference sequence). The length of the CDR3 is 14 residues. CDR3 in amino acids: CAWSIGDSGNTIYF.